This T cell receptor (beta chain) was sequenced during a study of cytomegalovirus exposure and HLA in healthy donors. Overall study findings and caveats: Sequencing likely produced, as an artifact, a cluster of highly shared sequence variants.

J was trimmed by 0 bases and V by 6 bases; bases with no gene match: 10. Germline V CDR1 and CDR2: SNHLY, FYNNEI. This CDR3 has 16 residues. PCR amplification relied on 60 Vbeta primers (plus 13 Jbeta primers). Here immunoSEQ multiplex PCR was the method, and the copy in TCRdb shows in-frame clones only, minus some. Altogether fewer than 150,000 clones are present, over 60% being singletons, with the ten largest covering 4% to 6%. As concerns this clone: What it binds is unknown.

The specimen was PBMCs. This TCR was recovered from a woman between 45 and 60 years old in good health and CMV-seronegative. The V call is TRBV2, the J call TRBJ1-1, with TRBD1 matching 7 bases. CDR3 amino acids: CASRATGAPMNTEAFF. DNA for the CDR3: TGTGCCAGCAGGGCTACAGGGGCCCCAATGAACACTGAAGCTTTCTTT.